These 5 T cell receptor beta chains share one sample of origin, sequenced in a study of T cells in Graves' hyperthyroidism and ophthalmopathy. TCR beta CDR3 regions were amplified from RNA transcripts. Initially, a first-round RT-PCR of the TCR CDR3 employed the HTBI primer set. From the multiplex PCR reads, TCRdb called clonotypes with MiXCR, one entry per CDR3 protein. Of 550,000 to 700,000 distinct CDR3 sequences listed, about 15% are singletons. Sequencing was carried out using blood. The source of these receptors is a woman aged 40 to 50 with Graves' ophthalmopathy.

This clonotype was seen ten or more times. This chain joins TRBV28 and TRBJ1-2; the D is unclear. Trimming cost V 6 bases and J 4 bases, with 12 bases left between them. The germline CDR1 and CDR2 sequences are MDHEN and SYDVKM. CDR3 length: 13 residues. This chain's CDR3 is CASRGTVFYGYTF. The CDR3 DNA is TGTGCCAGCAGGGGAACAGTTTTCTATGGCTACACCTTC.

At least ten counts were recorded for this clonotype. The chain combines TRBV11-2 with TRBJ1-3; 7 bases line up with TRBD1. CDR3 size: 16 residues. Germline lookup yields CDR1 SGHAT and CDR2 FQNNGV. The ends lost 5 bases at V and 3 bases at J; junction bases unmatched: 10. The chain's CDR3 is CASSKQGKPFGNTIYF. For the CDR3, the DNA is TGTGCCAGCAGCAAACAGGGGAAACCGTTTGGAAACACCATATATTTT.

At least ten counts were recorded for this clonotype. This rearrangement joins TRBV7-9 to TRBJ2-5; TRBD2 matches at 8 bases. The CDR3 is 15 amino acids. Germline V gene lookup returns CDR1 SEHNR and CDR2 FQNEAQ (reference sequence). Germline trimming cut 5 bases from V and 2 bases from J; bases unmatched to any gene: 7. The CDR3 DNA reads TGTGCCAGCAGCGTACCTAGCGGGCTTCAAGAGACCCAGTACTTC. Protein: CASSVPSGLQETQYF.

This clonotype was observed many times. This chain joins TRBV20-1 and TRBJ2-7, with 9 positions matching TRBD1. This CDR3 region has 15 residues. J gave up 2 bases and V 1 base, and 6 bases lay outside the gene matches. Germline-derived CDR1 and CDR2 are DFQATT and SNEGSKA (reference sequence). CDR3 sequence reads: CSARGGTGPTYEQYF. CDR3 in DNA: TGCAGTGCTAGAGGCGGGACAGGGCCCACCTACGAGCAGTACTTC.

This clonotype was recorded at least ten times. This chain uses TRBV2 with TRBJ2-2; D possibly matches TRBD1 or TRBD2 (5 bases each). Germline lookup yields CDR1 SNHLY and CDR2 FYNNEI. V was clipped by 4 bases and J by 0 bases, with 9 bases between them. This CDR3 has 15 residues. The CDR3 DNA sequence: TGTGCCAGCAGTGGAGGGGCAACGAACACCGGGGAGCTGTTTTTT. Protein product: CASSGGATNTGELFF. The full variable domain, completed using reference TRBV2 and TRBJ2-2, is EPEVTQTPSHQVTQMGQEVILRCVPISNHLYFYWYRQILGQKVEFLVSFYNNEISEKSEIFDDQFSVERPDGSNFTLKIRSTKLEDSAMYFCASSGGATNTGELFFGEGSRLTVL.